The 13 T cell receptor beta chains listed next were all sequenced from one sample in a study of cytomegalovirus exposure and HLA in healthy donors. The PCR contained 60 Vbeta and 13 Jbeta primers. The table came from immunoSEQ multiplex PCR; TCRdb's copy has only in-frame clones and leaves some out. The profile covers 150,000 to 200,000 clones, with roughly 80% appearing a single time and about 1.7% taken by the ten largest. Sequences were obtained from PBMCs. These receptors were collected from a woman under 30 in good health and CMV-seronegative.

The CDR3 sequence: CASSETGVLEGIEQYV. The CDR3, as DNA: TGTGCCAGCAGTGAAACGGGAGTTCTTGAGGGGATCGAGCAGTACGTC. This chain joins TRBV2 and TRBJ2-7, with a weak D call TRBD2 (6 bases). Per the germline V gene, CDR1 is SNHLY and CDR2 is FYNNEI. The CDR3 loop spans 16 amino acids. V gave up 2 bases and J gave up 6 bases, with 20 bases separating them.

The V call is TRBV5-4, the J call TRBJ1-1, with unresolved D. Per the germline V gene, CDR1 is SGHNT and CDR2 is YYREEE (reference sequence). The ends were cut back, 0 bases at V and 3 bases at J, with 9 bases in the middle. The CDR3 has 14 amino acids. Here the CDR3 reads CASSLGSRDTEAFF. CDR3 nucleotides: TGTGCCAGCAGCTTGGGGTCCCGCGACACTGAAGCTTTCTTT.

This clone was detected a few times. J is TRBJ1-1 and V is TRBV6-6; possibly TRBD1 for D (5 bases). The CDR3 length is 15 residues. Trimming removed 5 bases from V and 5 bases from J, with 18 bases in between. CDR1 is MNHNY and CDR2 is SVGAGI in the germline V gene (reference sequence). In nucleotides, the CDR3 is TGTGCCAGCAGTACGGGACCGCCTGGGAGGACTGAAGCTTTCTTT. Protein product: CASSTGPPGRTEAFF.

The CDR3 here is CASSAQTGQETQYF. CDR3 nucleotide sequence: TGTGCCAGCAGCGCCCAGACAGGGCAAGAGACCCAGTACTTC. This chain joins TRBV7-9 and TRBJ2-5; 7 nucleotides line up with TRBD1. CDR3 length: 14 amino acids. Germline assignment: CDR1 SEHNR and CDR2 FQNEAQ (reference sequence). The ends lost 5 bases at V and 2 bases at J; junction bases unmatched: 5. The entire variable domain, with the rest obtained from reference TRBV7-9 and TRBJ2-5, is as follows: DTGVSQNPRHKITKRGQNVTFRCDPISEHNRLYWYRQTLGQGPEFLTYFQNEAQLEKSRLLSDRFSAERPKGSFSTLEIQRTEQGDSAMYLCASSAQTGQETQYFGPGTRLLVL.

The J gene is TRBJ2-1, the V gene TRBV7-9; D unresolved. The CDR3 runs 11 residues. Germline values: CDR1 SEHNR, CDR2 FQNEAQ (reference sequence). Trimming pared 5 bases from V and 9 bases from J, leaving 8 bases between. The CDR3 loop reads CASSLDTEQFF. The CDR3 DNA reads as TGTGCCAGCAGCCTCGACACTGAGCAGTTCTTC.

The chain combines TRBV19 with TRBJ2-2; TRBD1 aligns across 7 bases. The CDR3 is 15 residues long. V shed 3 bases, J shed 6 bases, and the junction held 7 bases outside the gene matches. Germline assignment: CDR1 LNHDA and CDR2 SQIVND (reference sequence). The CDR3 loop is CASSIDPTGAGELFF. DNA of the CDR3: TGTGCCAGTAGTATCGACCCAACAGGGGCCGGGGAGCTGTTTTTT.

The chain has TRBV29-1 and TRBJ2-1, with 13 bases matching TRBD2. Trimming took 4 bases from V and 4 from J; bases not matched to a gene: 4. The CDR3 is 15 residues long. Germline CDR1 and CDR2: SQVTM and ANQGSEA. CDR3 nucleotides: TGCAGCGTTGTAGGGACTAGCGGGATTTACAATGAGCAGTTCTTC. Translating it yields CSVVGTSGIYNEQFF.

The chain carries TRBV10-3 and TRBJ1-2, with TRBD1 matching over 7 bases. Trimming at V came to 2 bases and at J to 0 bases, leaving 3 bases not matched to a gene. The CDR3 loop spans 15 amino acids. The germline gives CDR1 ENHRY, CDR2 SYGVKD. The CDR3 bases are TGTGCCATCAGTGAGGGACAGGCCTCTAACTATGGCTACACCTTC. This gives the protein CAISEGQASNYGYTF.

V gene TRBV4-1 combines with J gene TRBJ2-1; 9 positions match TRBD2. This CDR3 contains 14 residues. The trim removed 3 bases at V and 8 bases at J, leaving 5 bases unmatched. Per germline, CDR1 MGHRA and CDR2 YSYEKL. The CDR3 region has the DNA TGCGCCAGCAGCCAGACTAGCGGAGCGGATGAGCAGTTCTTC. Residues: CASSQTSGADEQFF.

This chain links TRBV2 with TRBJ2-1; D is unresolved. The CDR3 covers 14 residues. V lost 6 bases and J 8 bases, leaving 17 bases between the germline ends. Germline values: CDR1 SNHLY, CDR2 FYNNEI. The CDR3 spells CASSLTLLLDEQFF. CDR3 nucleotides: TGTGCCAGCAGCCTAACGTTACTTCTGGATGAGCAGTTCTTC.

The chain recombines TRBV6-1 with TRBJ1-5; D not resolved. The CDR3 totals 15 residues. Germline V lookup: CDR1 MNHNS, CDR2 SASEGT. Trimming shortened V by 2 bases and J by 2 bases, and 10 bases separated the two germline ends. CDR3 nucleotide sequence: TGTGCCAGCAGTGAAAAGACAACCGGCAATCAGCCCCAGCATTTT. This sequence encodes CASSEKTTGNQPQHF.

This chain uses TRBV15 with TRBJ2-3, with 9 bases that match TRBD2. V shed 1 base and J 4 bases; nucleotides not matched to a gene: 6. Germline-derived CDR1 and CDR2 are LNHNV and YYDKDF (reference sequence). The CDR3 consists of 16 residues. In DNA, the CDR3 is TGTGCCACCAGCAGAGGCCTTGGCGGGAGGGCAGATACGCAGTATTTT. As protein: CATSRGLGGRADTQYF.

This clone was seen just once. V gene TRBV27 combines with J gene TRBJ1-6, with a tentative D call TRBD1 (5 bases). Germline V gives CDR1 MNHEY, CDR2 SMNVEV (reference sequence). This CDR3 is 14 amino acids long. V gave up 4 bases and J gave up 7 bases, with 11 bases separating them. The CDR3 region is CASSSRPGNSPLHF. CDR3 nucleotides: TGTGCCAGCAGTTCACGACCAGGGAATTCACCCCTCCACTTT.